This TCR beta chain was recovered during a study of beta chain features in type 1 diabetes. Looking at the study overall: Regarding age, gender and cell yields, patients proved similar to healthy donors.

General study points: Shorter TCRB CDR3s, moderately but significantly so, were found in Type 1 diabetes patients in all four CD4+ subsets. Within patients, naive, central memory and Treg TCRB repertoires seemed more similar than within healthy donors. Junctions at VDJ sites from type 1 diabetes patients had fewer insertions and more deletions.

Per germline, CDR1 MGHRA and CDR2 YSYEKL. This CDR3 comprises 15 residues. Trimming took 1 base from V and 5 from J, leaving 15 bases between them. Naive, central memory, regulatory and stem cell-like memory cells within the CD4+ compartment were sorted using CD45RO/CCR7/CD25/CD127/CD95/CD27. What was sequenced were expressed TCRB transcripts, since all of the isolated RNA had been reverse transcribed. Clones were sequenced by immunoSEQ multiplex PCR, and TCRdb holds only the in-frame ones, with some missing. The data show 250,000 to 300,000 clones, with approximately 25% seen just once and about 0.012% held by the top ten. Concerning this clone: What it binds is unknown.

The specimen sequenced was naive CD4+ T cells from blood. The TCR was taken from a woman in her thirties with type 1 diabetes. The rearrangement uses TRBV4-1 and TRBJ2-7; tentative D call: TRBD2 (6 bases). CDR3: CASSQGTGEVHEQYF. In nucleotides, the CDR3 is TGCGCCAGCAGCCAAGGGACGGGAGAGGTCCACGAGCAGTACTTC.